The source of this TCR beta chain is a study of OX40 agonist ivuxolimab in advanced cancers. For the wider study: Ivuxolimab was a fully human IgG2 agonistic monoclonal antibody targeting the costimulatory receptor OX40 (CD134). Intravenous ivuxolimab was administered to patients every 2 weeks at six dose levels: 0.01, 0.1, 0.3, 1.5, 3 and 10 mg/kg. Peripheral TCRbeta sequencing was intended to test whether TCR sequence diversity was altered and clonal T-cell expansion was caused by ivuxolimab. Prior anti-PD-1, anti-PD-L1 or anti-CTLA-4 therapy was permitted, and checkpoint inhibitors had been received by less than 45% of dose-escalation patients. Partial responses occurred in three dose-escalation patients, of whom one had hepatocellular carcinoma and two had cutaneous melanoma. The dose-escalation cohort was approximately 83% male with a mean age of about 58 years, ranging from roughly 23 to 90. The paper describes the monotherapy dose-escalation part (N ≈ 52 patients) of the phase I trial of ivuxolimab. Among the approximately 54 dose-escalation patients, some 20 had hepatocellular carcinoma, roughly 15 melanoma, 9 renal cell carcinoma and 9 head and neck cancer.

For sequencing of the TCRbeta CDR3 region, genomic DNA was extracted from the sorted cells. The immunoSEQ Assay was used for sequencing of TCRbeta CDR3 regions. This immuneACCESS table, as held by TCRdb, lists in-frame sequences with V and J called but not all clones. Of the missing ones, under half trace to an unresolved V gene in checked studies; the others have no known cause. The table for this sample lists about 96,000 clones; about 90% of them were counted only once. About 1.5% of the sample goes to the ten largest clones. What the authors observed across the whole study: After ivuxolimab, CD8+ T cells had more expanded clones than CD4+ T cells on average. At doses of 0.1 to 3.0 mg/kg, clonal expansion of both CD4+ and CD8+ blood T cells was observed from baseline to week 6. Low levels of normalized T-cell clonal expansion were also seen in some patients who did not respond. The antigen specificity of the clonally expanded peripheral T cells was not determined. In partial responders in the 0.1-3.0 mg/kg groups, normalized peripheral clonal expansion was found to be among the lowest, especially among CD8+ T cells.

About this clone itself: What this receptor recognizes is not known. No qualities accompany the bases; no much larger clone lies one base away.

The germline V gene (reference sequence) provides CDR1 MNHNY and CDR2 SVGAGI. The V and J ends are trimmed by 0 bases and 4 bases, leaving 13 bases between them. CDR3 length: 15 amino acids, cysteine to phenylalanine. Just the 45-base CDR3 DNA is kept, in frame starting at base 1. Patients with a history of autoimmune disease or receiving systemic immunosuppression were excluded from the trial. In every dose cohort, peripheral blood was drawn for TCR sequencing at baseline, cycle 4 day 1, and cycle 7 day 1. Samples were obtained from an open-label, multicenter, first-in-human phase I dose-escalation trial of ivuxolimab. Adults with locally advanced or metastatic melanoma, renal cell carcinoma, hepatocellular carcinoma or head and neck squamous cell carcinoma were enrolled in the trial. Before TCR sequencing, CD4+ T cells and CD8+ T cells from peripheral blood were sorted into separate populations.

Rearrangement joined TRBV6-6 to TRBJ2-7, and the D gene may be TRBD1, 6 bases matching. The sequence derives from an adult with an advanced solid tumor such as melanoma, head and neck, liver or kidney cancer. Sequences were derived from CD4+ or CD8+ T cells sorted from blood, sampled in a trial of the OX40 agonist ivuxolimab. The DNA is as follows: TGTGCCAGCAGTTACTCGCAGGGGACATCTTACGAGCAGTACTTC. This yields the protein CASSYSQGTSYEQYF.